A selection of T cell receptor beta chains follows, all from one sample in a study of long-term antiretroviral therapy in people with HIV. Some clones are missing from TCRdb's copy, which holds only in-frame ones; the method was immunoSEQ multiplex PCR. The table has 25,000 to 35,000 clones, approximately 93% seen once. The sample here was unsorted PBMCs, taken 6.2 years after starting antiretroviral therapy. The receptors shown here come from a man between 40 and 49 years old with HIV. Each CDR3 is given without its conserved first and last residue. A D gene is named only where the DNA matches it firmly.

TRBJ2-6	NA	TRBV5-8	ASKLAGANVLT
TRBJ2-2	NA	TRBV5-1	ASSLNGSPGTGELF
TRBJ1-2	TRBD1	TRBV10-2	ASREGGALDGYT
TRBJ2-7	NA	TRBV2	ASKEGRGSVYEQY
TRBJ2-3	NA	TRBV29-1	SAAGDTQY
TRBJ2-7	NA	TRBV2	ASSEAWGGWYEQY
TRBJ2-3	TRBD1	TRBV7-9	ASSLDGTGSTDTQY
TRBJ1-2	TRBD1	TRBV5-4	ASSRTGAYGYT
TRBJ2-2	NA	TRBV5-4	ASRLLTGELF
TRBJ2-2	NA	TRBV5-1	ASSLAVGGAGELF
TRBJ1-5	NA	TRBV5-8	ASSLEGNNQPQH
TRBJ2-3	TRBD1	TRBV2	ASSDGRQGWDTDTQY
TRBJ1-2	TRBD1	TRBV19	ASSSTGGNYGYT
TRBJ2-7	NA	TRBV4-2	ASSPEPGQLYEQY
TRBJ1-2	TRBD1	TRBV7-2	ASSPGTGGDYGYT
TRBJ2-1	NA	TRBV4-2	ASSGPIPSDEQF
TRBJ2-3	NA	TRBV4-3	ASSLEGGTGTDTQY
TRBJ1-3	NA	TRBV4-2	ASRGGAHGNTIY
TRBJ1-5	NA	TRBV6-5	ASSPGGGSNQPQH
TRBJ2-2	TRBD2	TRBV4-3	ASSTGLAGGRELF
TRBJ2-7	NA	TRBV18	ASSPLAGASYEQY
TRBJ2-1	TRBD1	TRBV25-1	ASSNPRTGDNEQF